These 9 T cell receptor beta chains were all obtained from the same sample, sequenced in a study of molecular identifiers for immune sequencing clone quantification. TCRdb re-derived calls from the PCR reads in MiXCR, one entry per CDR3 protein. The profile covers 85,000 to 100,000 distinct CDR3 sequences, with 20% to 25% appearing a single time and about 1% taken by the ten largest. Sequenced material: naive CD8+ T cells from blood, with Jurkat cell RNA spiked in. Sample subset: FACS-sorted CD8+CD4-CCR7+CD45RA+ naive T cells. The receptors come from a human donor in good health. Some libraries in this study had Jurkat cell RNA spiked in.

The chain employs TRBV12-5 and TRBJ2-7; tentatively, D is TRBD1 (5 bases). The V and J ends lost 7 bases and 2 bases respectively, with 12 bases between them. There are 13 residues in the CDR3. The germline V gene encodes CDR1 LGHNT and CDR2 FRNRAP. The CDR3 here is CASAQDRTYEQYF. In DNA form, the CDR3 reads TGTGCTAGTGCCCAAGACAGAACCTACGAGCAGTACTTC.

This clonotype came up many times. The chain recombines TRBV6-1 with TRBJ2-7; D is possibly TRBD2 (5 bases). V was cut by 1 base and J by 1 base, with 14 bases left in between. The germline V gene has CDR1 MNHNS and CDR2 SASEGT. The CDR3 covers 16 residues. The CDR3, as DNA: TGTGCCAGCAGTGAAGATCGGCGGGCGAGATCCTACGAGCAGTACTTC. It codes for CASSEDRRARSYEQYF.

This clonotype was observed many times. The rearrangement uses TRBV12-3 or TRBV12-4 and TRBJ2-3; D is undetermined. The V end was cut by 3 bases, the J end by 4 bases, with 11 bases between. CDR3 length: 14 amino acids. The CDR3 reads CASSFLGRSDTQYF. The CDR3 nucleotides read TGTGCCAGCAGTTTTTTAGGGCGCTCAGATACGCAGTATTTT.

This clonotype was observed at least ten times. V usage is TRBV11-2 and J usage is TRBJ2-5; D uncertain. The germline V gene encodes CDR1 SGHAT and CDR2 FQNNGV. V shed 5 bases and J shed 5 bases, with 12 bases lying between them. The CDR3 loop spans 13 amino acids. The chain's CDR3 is CASSPPIYETQYF. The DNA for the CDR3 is TGTGCCAGCAGCCCCCCTATCTACGAGACCCAGTACTTC.

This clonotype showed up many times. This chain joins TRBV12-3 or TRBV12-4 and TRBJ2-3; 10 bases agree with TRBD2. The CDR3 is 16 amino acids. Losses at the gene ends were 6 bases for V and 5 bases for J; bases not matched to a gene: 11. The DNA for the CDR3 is TGTGCCAGCAGGACTATTAGCGGGGGGCCGGGAGATACGCAGTATTTT. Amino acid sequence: CASRTISGGPGDTQYF.

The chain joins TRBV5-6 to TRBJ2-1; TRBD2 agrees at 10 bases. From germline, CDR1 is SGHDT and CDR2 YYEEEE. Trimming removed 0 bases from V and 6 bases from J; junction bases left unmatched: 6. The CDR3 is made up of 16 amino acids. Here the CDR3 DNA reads TGTGCCAGCAGCTTGGTTTCAGCGGGGGGGCCCAATGAGCAGTTCTTC. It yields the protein CASSLVSAGGPNEQFF.

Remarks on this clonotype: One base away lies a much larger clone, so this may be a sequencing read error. CDR3 protein: CASSIVPRGAPETQYF. The CDR3 bases are TGTGCCAGCAGCATTGTCCCACGGGGGGCTCCAGAGACCCAGTACTTC. This chain uses TRBV5-3 with TRBJ2-5; D perhaps matches TRBD2 (7 bases). TRBV5-3 is treated as an ORF (open reading frame) with a function not yet certain. Trimming shortened V by 8 bases and J by 4 bases, and 24 bases separated the two germline ends. CDR3 length: 16 residues.

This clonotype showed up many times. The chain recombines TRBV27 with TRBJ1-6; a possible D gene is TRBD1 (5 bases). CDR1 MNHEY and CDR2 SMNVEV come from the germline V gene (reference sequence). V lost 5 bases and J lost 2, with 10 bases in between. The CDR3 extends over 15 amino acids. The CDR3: CASSLKTAYNSPLHF. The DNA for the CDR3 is TGTGCCAGCAGTCTAAAGACAGCCTATAATTCACCCCTCCACTTT.

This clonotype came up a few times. The CDR3 here is CASSQDLRTSSYEQYF. CDR3 in DNA: TGCGCCAGCAGCCAAGACTTAAGGACAAGCTCCTACGAGCAGTACTTC. The V and J genes are TRBV4-3 and TRBJ2-7; a possible D gene is TRBD1 (5 bases). This CDR3 has 16 residues. The germline V gene encodes CDR1 LGHNA and CDR2 YSLEER. Trimming took 0 bases from V and 0 from J, leaving 12 bases between them.